This is a list of T cell receptor beta chains from one sample in a study of vaccination and CD4 T cells after COVID-19. TCRdb analysed the PCR reads with MiXCR anew, one entry per CDR3 protein. There are some 18,000 distinct CDR3 sequences in the sample; around 50% occur only once, and about 10% lies in the top ten. These receptors' targets are unknown. The sequenced sample was CD4+ T cells from blood, cultured in vitro. Source of these receptors: a human donor who had recovered from COVID-19. Each CDR3 is given with its conserved first and last residue. A D gene is named only where the DNA matches it firmly. Expanded clones are given a class, and other clones once, few, many or no size at all.

J gene	D gene	clone size	V gene	CDR3 DNA	CDR3 protein
TRBJ1-2	.	few	TRBV7-9	TGTGCCAGCAGCTTACCGACTGAGAACTATGGCTACACCTTC	CASSLPTENYGYTF
TRBJ2-3	.	.	TRBV20-1	TGCAGTGCTAGTTTGTCAGGGGCGGAAGATACGCAGTATTTT	CSASLSGAEDTQYF
TRBJ1-2	TRBD1	.	TRBV27	TGTGCCAGCAGTCCGGACAGGGTGGGCTATGGCTACACCTTC	CASSPDRVGYGYTF
TRBJ2-7	.	.	TRBV20-1	TGCAGTGCTAGGCTACGTCAGGGTGGTTACGAGCAGTACTTC	CSARLRQGGYEQYF
TRBJ2-7	.	.	TRBV20-1	TGCAGTGCCTACGCCCCCAGTGAGGGAACCTCCTACGAGCAGTACTTC	CSAYAPSEGTSYEQYF
TRBJ2-3	.	.	TRBV7-3	TGTGCCAGCAGCCGGGGGCGAAGCACAGATACGCAGTATTTT	CASSRGRSTDTQYF
TRBJ2-7	TRBD1	.	TRBV27	TGTGCCAGCAGTCCTCGGACAGGGGCCTCCTACGAGCAGTACTTC	CASSPRTGASYEQYF
TRBJ1-2	TRBD1	.	TRBV2	TGTGCCAGCAGGACAGGGTCAGCAATTGGTGGCTACACCTTC	CASRTGSAIGGYTF
TRBJ2-7	TRBD1	.	TRBV24-1	TGTGCCACCAGTGATTTCTGGGGGACAGGAGTGTACGAGCAGTACTTC	CATSDFWGTGVYEQYF
TRBJ2-1	TRBD2	.	TRBV6-2/TRBV6-3	TGTGCCAGCAGCCAGCTCCAGCGGGAGACCGATGAGCAGTTCTTC	CASSQLQRETDEQFF
TRBJ2-5	TRBD1	.	TRBV7-2	TGTGCCAGCAGCTCCTCCGGGACAGCCCAAGAGACCCAGTACTTC	CASSSSGTAQETQYF
TRBJ1-2	TRBD1	.	TRBV7-2	TGTGCCAGCAGCTCACAGGGGTGGGGCTACACCTTC	CASSSQGWGYTF
TRBJ1-6	TRBD1	.	TRBV4-3	TGCGCCAGCAGCCAGTGGACAGGGAATTCACCCCTCCACTTT	CASSQWTGNSPLHF
TRBJ2-5	.	.	TRBV5-4	TGTGCCAGCAGCTTGGGGCAGCAAGAGACCCAGTACTTC	CASSLGQQETQYF
TRBJ2-2	.	.	TRBV7-8	TGTGCCAGCAGCCTGGGGAGAGGGATCCTATCCTGGGTAAACACCGGGGAGCTGTTTTTT	CASSLGRGILSWVNTGELFF
TRBJ2-1	TRBD2	.	TRBV20-1	TGCCACCCGTCCACCCCGGCTAGCGGGGGCCTTCAGTTCTTC	CHPSTPASGGLQFF
TRBJ1-1	TRBD1	few	TRBV7-3	TGTGCCAGCAGCCCCTCAGGGGGCTCGAACACTGAAGCTTTCTTT	CASSPSGGSNTEAFF
TRBJ2-5	TRBD2	.	TRBV11-3	TGTGCCAGCAGCTTCGGTATCGGGGGGGCCAGATCGGAGACCCAGTACTTC	CASSFGIGGARSETQYF
TRBJ1-5	.	.	TRBV5-6	TGTGCCAGCAGCTTGTCAGGGATCAATCAGCCCCAGCATTTT	CASSLSGINQPQHF
TRBJ1-1	.	.	TRBV7-3	TGTGCCAGCAGCTTCGAGGGCTCCCGTAACACTGAAGCTTTCTTT	CASSFEGSRNTEAFF
TRBJ1-4	.	.	TRBV7-9	TGTGCCAGCAGCACATACCGGACAGCCACCCCTGAAAAACTGTTTTTT	CASSTYRTATPEKLFF
TRBJ2-7	TRBD1	.	TRBV6-1	TGTGCCAGCACCGAAGCCGGGACAGGTTACGAGCAGTACTTC	CASTEAGTGYEQYF
TRBJ2-7	.	.	TRBV6-1	TGTGCCACCCGCGCTCCGGGGGCTCCCCTCGAGCAGTACTTC	CATRAPGAPLEQYF
TRBJ2-1	TRBD2	.	TRBV11-3	TGTGCCAGCAAATCCCGACGGGAGGGTACGGATGAGCAGTTCTTC	CASKSRREGTDEQFF
TRBJ2-2	TRBD2	.	TRBV28	TGTGCCAGCAGTCTAGCGGGAGCGAACACCGGGGAGCTGTTTTTT	CASSLAGANTGELFF
TRBJ1-3	TRBD1	.	TRBV7-9	TGTGCCAGCAGCTTAGAAGGGACAGGTGGAAACACCATATATTTT	CASSLEGTGGNTIYF
TRBJ2-3	.	.	TRBV7-9	TGTGCCAGCAGCCAGAGAGCGGGCCCGAGCACAGATACGCAGTATTTT	CASSQRAGPSTDTQYF
TRBJ1-6	TRBD1	.	TRBV7-6	TGTGCCAGCAGCCTAGGGACAGGGAAGGGTTCACCCCTCCACTTT	CASSLGTGKGSPLHF
TRBJ2-3	.	once	TRBV27	TGTGCCAGCAGTCCCTCCCGCATTGACGGACATACGCAGTATTTT	CASSPSRIDGHTQYF
TRBJ1-6	.	.	TRBV19	TGTGCCAGTAGGGGAAGGGGATCTTCACCCCTCCACTTT	CASRGRGSSPLHF
TRBJ2-1	.	.	TRBV11-3	TGTGCCAGCAGCTTAGCACGAGGGGGGAATGAGCAGTTCTTC	CASSLARGGNEQFF
TRBJ2-3	.	.	TRBV7-3	TGTGCCAGCAGCTTAGGGGGCGGGAAGGGTGTTGGCACAGATACGCAGTATTTT	CASSLGGGKGVGTDTQYF
TRBJ2-5	TRBD1	few	TRBV6-9	TGTGCCAGCAGCGATACAGGGGGCGGGGAGACCCAGTACTTC	CASSDTGGGETQYF
TRBJ1-1	TRBD1	few	TRBV28	TGTGCCAGCAGTAGACCTGCCGGGACAGGGGTCGCGGCTTTCTTT	CASSRPAGTGVAAFF
TRBJ1-1	.	.	TRBV27	TGTGCCAGCAGTTTAAGAGGGCCCAGGAACACTGAAGCTTTCTTT	CASSLRGPRNTEAFF
TRBJ2-1	.	.	TRBV10-3	TGTGCCACCGGGGGGGACAGAGTGTCTAATGAGCAGTTCTTC	CATGGDRVSNEQFF
TRBJ2-1	TRBD2	.	TRBV20-1	TGCAGTGCTAGGGTCGTTGAGCGGGACTTCAATGAGCAGTTCTTC	CSARVVERDFNEQFF
TRBJ1-2	.	.	TRBV27	TGTGCCAGCTCCCTTAGGAGGGGCTATGGCTACACCTTC	CASSLRRGYGYTF
TRBJ1-5	TRBD1	.	TRBV20-1	TGCAGTGCTAGAGACCCATTCGTGGGGACAGTTAGCAATCAGCCCCAGCATTTT	CSARDPFVGTVSNQPQHF
TRBJ2-7	TRBD2	.	TRBV7-2	TGTGCCAGCAGCTACGGGACTAGCGGGAACTACGAGCAGTACTTC	CASSYGTSGNYEQYF
TRBJ2-3	TRBD1	.	TRBV7-2	TGTGCCAGCAGCTTAAGGACAGGGGGCACAGATACGCAGTATTTT	CASSLRTGGTDTQYF
TRBJ1-2	.	.	TRBV19	TGTGCCAGTAGACCCAACCCAGCGGACTCGTATGGCTACACCTTC	CASRPNPADSYGYTF
TRBJ2-7	.	.	TRBV24-1	TGTGCCACCAGTGACAACATAGTGGGCGAGCAGTACTTC	CATSDNIVGEQYF
TRBJ2-7	.	.	TRBV20-1	TGCAGTGCTGGACCGGGACACCGCTCCTCCTACGAGCAGTACTTC	CSAGPGHRSSYEQYF
TRBJ2-7	.	.	TRBV5-6	TGTGCCAGCAGCCGAGGGGACTTGACCTACGAGCAGTACTTC	CASSRGDLTYEQYF
TRBJ2-3	.	.	TRBV29-1	TGCAGCGCAACCCGGGGAGGCACAGATACGCAGTATTTT	CSATRGGTDTQYF
TRBJ1-2	TRBD1	few	TRBV25-1	TGTGCCAGCAGTGATTGGGACAGGGACGATGGCTACACCTTC	CASSDWDRDDGYTF
TRBJ1-1	.	.	TRBV28	TGTGCCAGCAGTCAGAAGACTGAAGCTTTCTTT	CASSQKTEAFF
TRBJ1-6	TRBD1	.	TRBV25-1	TGTGCCAGCAGTGGGGACAGAACACCCCTCCACTTT	CASSGDRTPLHF
TRBJ1-1	TRBD1	.	TRBV9	TGTGCCAGCAGCGCCGTACAGGGGCTGATGAACACTGAAGCTTTCTTT	CASSAVQGLMNTEAFF
TRBJ2-7	TRBD1	.	TRBV18	TGTGCCAGCTCACCACCCAGGGGGACCTACGAGCAGTACTTC	CASSPPRGTYEQYF
TRBJ1-6	.	few	TRBV30	TGTGCCTGGAGTCTTACGGTGGGGGGGGCCAATAATTCACCCCTCCACTTT	CAWSLTVGGANNSPLHF
TRBJ2-2	.	.	TRBV7-9	TGTGCCAGCAGCTTAGTCCAGGGGCTAATCCCCGGGGAGCTGTTTTTT	CASSLVQGLIPGELFF
TRBJ1-6	.	.	TRBV20-1	TGCAGTGCTAGAGATCGGAGGGCCGGGTATAATTCACCCCTCCACTTT	CSARDRRAGYNSPLHF
TRBJ2-2	.	.	TRBV7-2	TGTGCCAGCAGCCCCAATCGGATTCGAGGGGAGCTGTTTTTT	CASSPNRIRGELFF